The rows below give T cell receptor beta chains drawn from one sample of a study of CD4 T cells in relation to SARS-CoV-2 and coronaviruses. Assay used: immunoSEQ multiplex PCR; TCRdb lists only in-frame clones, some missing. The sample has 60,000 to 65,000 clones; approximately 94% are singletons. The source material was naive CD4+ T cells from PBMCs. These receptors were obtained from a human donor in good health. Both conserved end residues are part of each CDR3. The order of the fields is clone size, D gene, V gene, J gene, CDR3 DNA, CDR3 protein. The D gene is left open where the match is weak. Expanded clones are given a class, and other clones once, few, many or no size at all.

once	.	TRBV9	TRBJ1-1	TGTGCCAGCAGCGCCAGGGAAGGGAGGACTGAAGCTTTCTTT	CASSAREGRTEAFF
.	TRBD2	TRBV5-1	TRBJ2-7	TGCGCCAGCGGCTCTTTAGCGGGAGGCTCCTACGAGCAGTACTTC	CASGSLAGGSYEQYF
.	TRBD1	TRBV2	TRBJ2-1	TGTGCCAGCAGTGGGGACAGGGGGACGAATGAGCAGTTCTTC	CASSGDRGTNEQFF
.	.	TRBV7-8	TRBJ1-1	TGTGCCAGCAGCCGGGGGCAGCGCACTGAAGCTTTCTTT	CASSRGQRTEAFF
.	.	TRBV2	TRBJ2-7	TGTGCCAGCAGAGGTGACAGTCCCTACGAGCAGTACTTC	CASRGDSPYEQYF
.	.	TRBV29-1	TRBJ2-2	TGCACCACTCAGGGTAACACCGGGGAGCTGTTTTTT	CTTQGNTGELFF
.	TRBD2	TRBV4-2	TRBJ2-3	TGTGCCAGCAGCCAAATAGAACTAGCGGGAGGCGGCAGCAGGCAGTATTTT	CASSQIELAGGGSRQYF
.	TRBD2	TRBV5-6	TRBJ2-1	TGTGCCAGCAGCTCACCCCGGGACACTAGCGGGCATGAGCAGTTCTTC	CASSSPRDTSGHEQFF
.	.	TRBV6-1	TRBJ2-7	TGTGCCAGCAGTGAATCACACCTTAACTACGAGCAGTACTTC	CASSESHLNYEQYF
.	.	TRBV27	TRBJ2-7	TGTGCCAGCAGGGGGGACATCACCTACGAGCAGTACTTC	CASRGDITYEQYF
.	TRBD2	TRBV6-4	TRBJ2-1	TGTGCCAGCAGCGGGACTAGCGGCTCCTACAATGAGCAGTTCTTC	CASSGTSGSYNEQFF
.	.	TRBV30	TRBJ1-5	TGTGCCTGGATGGGGGTCGGGAGCAATCAGCCCCAGCATTTT	CAWMGVGSNQPQHF
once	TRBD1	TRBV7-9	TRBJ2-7	TGTGCCAGCAGCTTAGCGGACAGGGGACGGTCCTACGAGCAGTACTTC	CASSLADRGRSYEQYF
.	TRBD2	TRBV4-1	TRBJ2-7	TGCGCCAGCAGCCAAGGGTGGACTAGCAGCTACGAGCAGTACTTC	CASSQGWTSSYEQYF
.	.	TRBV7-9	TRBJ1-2	TGTGCCAGCAGCTTGGACGGACCCTATGGCTACACCTTC	CASSLDGPYGYTF
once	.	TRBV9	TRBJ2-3	TGTGCCAGCAGCGTAGAGACAGCGGTCTGGGGAGATACGCAGTATTTT	CASSVETAVWGDTQYF
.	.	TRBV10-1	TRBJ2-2	TGCGCCAGCAGTGTTGAGGCAGCGACCGGGGAGCTGTTTTTT	CASSVEAATGELFF
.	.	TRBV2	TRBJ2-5	TGTGCCAGCAGTGAAAATCGGCCCCCACAAGAGACCCAGTACTTC	CASSENRPPQETQYF
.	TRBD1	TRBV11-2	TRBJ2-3	TGTGCCAGCAGCCCCAGGACAGGGGGCGTATTAAGCACAGATACGCAGTATTTT	CASSPRTGGVLSTDTQYF
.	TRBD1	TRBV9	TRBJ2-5	TGTGCCAGCAGCGCCACAGGGGCGTACCAAGAGACCCAGTACTTC	CASSATGAYQETQYF
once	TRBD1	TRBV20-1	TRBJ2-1	TGCAGTGCTAGTAGGACAGGGGGCTCTGAGCAGTTCTTC	CSASRTGGSEQFF
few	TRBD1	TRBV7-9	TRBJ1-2	TGTGCCAGCAGCCTAAGGGACAGGGGGCTTTCTGGCTACACCTTC	CASSLRDRGLSGYTF
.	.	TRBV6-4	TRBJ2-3	TGTGCCAGCAGTGACTCAACAGATACGCAGTATTTT	CASSDSTDTQYF
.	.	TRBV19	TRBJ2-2	TGTGCCAGTATGTGGAGACAAAACACCGGGGAGCTGTTTTTT	CASMWRQNTGELFF
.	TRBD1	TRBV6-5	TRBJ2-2	TGTGCCAGCACTTCGGGACAGGTCAACACCGGGGAGCTGTTTTTT	CASTSGQVNTGELFF
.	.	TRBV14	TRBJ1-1	TGTGCCAGCAGCCAACAGGGAAGGAACACTGAAGCTTTCTTT	CASSQQGRNTEAFF
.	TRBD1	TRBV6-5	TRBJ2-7	TGTGCCAGCAGTTACCAACGGACAGGGCACTACGAGCAGTACTTC	CASSYQRTGHYEQYF
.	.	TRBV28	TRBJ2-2	TGTGCCAGCAGTTTTGTCGTCCCCGGGGAGCTGTTTTTT	CASSFVVPGELFF
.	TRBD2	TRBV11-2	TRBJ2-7	TGTGCCAGCAGCTTAGTTGCTAGCGGGAGGCCAGACTACGAGCAGTACTTC	CASSLVASGRPDYEQYF
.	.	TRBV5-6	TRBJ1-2	TGTGCCAGCAGCTCACTAGGGCCGAACTATGGCTACACCTTC	CASSSLGPNYGYTF
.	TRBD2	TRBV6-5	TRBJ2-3	TGTGCCAGCACCCTAGCGGGGACTAGCACAGATACGCAGTATTTT	CASTLAGTSTDTQYF
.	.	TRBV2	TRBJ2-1	TGTGCCAGCAGCCCGGAAAATGAGCAGTTCTTC	CASSPENEQFF
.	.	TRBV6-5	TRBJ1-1	TGTGCCAGCAATACAGGGTCGCGGAACACTGAAGCTTTCTTT	CASNTGSRNTEAFF
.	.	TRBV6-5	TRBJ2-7	TGTGCCAGCAGTTATCTGGGTCCCTACGAGCAGTACTTC	CASSYLGPYEQYF
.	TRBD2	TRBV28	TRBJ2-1	TGTGCCAGCAGCCGCGCGACTAGCGGTGCCTACAATGAGCAGTTCTTC	CASSRATSGAYNEQFF
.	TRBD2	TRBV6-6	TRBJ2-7	TGTGCCAGCAGACCTTTAGCGGGAGGCCCCTACGAGCAGTACTTC	CASRPLAGGPYEQYF
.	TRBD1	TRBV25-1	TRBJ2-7	TGTGCCAGCAGTGAATATCGGACAGGGGACACCTACGAGCAGTACTTC	CASSEYRTGDTYEQYF
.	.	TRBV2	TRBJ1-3	TGTGCCAGCAGCCAAGCGAGAGGTAGTGGAAACACCATATATTTT	CASSQARGSGNTIYF
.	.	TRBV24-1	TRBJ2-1	TGTGCCACCAGTGATCCGGACCGGGTCCACAATGAGCAGTTCTTC	CATSDPDRVHNEQFF
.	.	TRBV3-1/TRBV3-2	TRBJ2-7	TGTGCCAGCAGCCTAGACAGGTGGGGCATGGAGCAGTACTTC	CASSLDRWGMEQYF
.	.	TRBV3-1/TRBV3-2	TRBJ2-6	TGTGCCAGCAGCCAAGTTGTCTCTGGGGCCAACGTCCTGACTTTC	CASSQVVSGANVLTF